This T cell receptor beta chain was sequenced during a study of T cells after posttransplantation cyclophosphamide. Details on this clone: Its target is unknown.

Profiling relied on immunoSEQ multiplex PCR, and the TCRdb table lists in-frame clones only, not all of them. The table lists 50,000 to 65,000 clones, roughly 84% of them singletons, with approximately 3% in the top ten. Study observations and caveats: Donor-recipient repertoire similarity was low at 1-2 months, rising over year one. Blood and skin or GI T cell repertoires showed limited TRB overlap.

J gave up 6 bases and V 1 base, and 5 bases lay outside the gene matches. The CDR3 length is 14 residues. The germline V gene has CDR1 MNHEY and CDR2 SMNVEV (reference sequence). This TCR derives from a man aged 25 to 40 with a blood cancer, CMV-positive, and with a related stem cell donor. The material sequenced was PBMCs. The chain couples TRBV27 to TRBJ2-7, with 8 bases identical to TRBD1. CDR3 loop: CASSLLPGGAEQYF. DNA for the CDR3: TGTGCCAGCAGTTTATTGCCAGGGGGCGCCGAGCAGTACTTC.